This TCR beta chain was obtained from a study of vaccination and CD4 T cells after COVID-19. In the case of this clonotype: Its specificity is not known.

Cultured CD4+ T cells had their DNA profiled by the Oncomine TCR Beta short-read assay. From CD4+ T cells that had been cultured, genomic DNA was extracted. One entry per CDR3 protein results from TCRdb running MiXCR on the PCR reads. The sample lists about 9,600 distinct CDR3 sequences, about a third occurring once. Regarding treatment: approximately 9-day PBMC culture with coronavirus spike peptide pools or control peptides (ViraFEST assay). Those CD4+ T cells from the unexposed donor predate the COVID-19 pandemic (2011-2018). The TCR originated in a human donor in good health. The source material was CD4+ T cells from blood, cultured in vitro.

In DNA, the CDR3 is TGCAGTGCTAGAGGACTAGCGGGCTACAATGAGCAGTTCTTC. This codes for CSARGLAGYNEQFF. V usage is TRBV20-1 and J usage is TRBJ2-1; 10 nucleotides match TRBD2. Germline V lookup: CDR1 DFQATT, CDR2 SNEGSKA (reference sequence). V lost 1 base, J lost 3 bases, and 0 bases stayed unmatched. The CDR3 length is 14 residues.